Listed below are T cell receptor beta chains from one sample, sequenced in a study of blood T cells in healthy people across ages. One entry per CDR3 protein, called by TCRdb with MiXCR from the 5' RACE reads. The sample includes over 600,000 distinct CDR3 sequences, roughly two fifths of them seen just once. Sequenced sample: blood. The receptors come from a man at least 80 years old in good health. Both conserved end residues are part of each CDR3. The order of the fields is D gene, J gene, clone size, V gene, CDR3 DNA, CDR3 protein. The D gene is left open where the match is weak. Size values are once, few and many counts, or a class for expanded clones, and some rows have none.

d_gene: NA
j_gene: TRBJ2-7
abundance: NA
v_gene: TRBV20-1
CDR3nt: TGCAGTGCTAGACAAGGGGGTGGGCCCGCCGAGCAGTACTTC
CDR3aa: CSARQGGGPAEQYF

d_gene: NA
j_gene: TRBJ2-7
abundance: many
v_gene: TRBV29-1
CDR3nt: TGCAGCGTTGAAGATCAGGCAGGGCACGCTTACGAGCAGTACTTC
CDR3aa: CSVEDQAGHAYEQYF

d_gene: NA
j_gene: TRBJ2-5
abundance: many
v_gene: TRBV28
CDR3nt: TGTGCCAGCAGACCTCTCGACGGACTACAAGAGACCCAGTACTTC
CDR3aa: CASRPLDGLQETQYF

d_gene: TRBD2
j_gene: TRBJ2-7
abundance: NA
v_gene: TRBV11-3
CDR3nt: TGTGCCAGCAGCTTAGCTCCCATGGCTAGCGGGAGGCTCAATGAGCAGTACTTC
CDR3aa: CASSLAPMASGRLNEQYF

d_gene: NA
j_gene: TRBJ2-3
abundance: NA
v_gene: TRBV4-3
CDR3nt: TGCGCCAGCAGCCAAAGGGCCCCCCACACGGGGGCAATGGATACGCAGTATTTT
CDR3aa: CASSQRAPHTGAMDTQYF

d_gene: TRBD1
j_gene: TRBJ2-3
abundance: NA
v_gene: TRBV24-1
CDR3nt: TGTGCCACCAGTGATGCCAGGGGGCCCACAGATACGCAGTATTTT
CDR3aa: CATSDARGPTDTQYF

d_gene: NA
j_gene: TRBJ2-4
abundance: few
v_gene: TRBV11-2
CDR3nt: TGTGCCAGCAGCTTAAATGCCAAAAACATTCAGTACTTC
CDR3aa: CASSLNAKNIQYF

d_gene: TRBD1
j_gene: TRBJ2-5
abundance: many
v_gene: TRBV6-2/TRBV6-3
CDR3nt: TGTGCCAGCAGTCGCCAACCCGGGACAGCAAGCCAAGAGACCCAGTACTTC
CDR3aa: CASSRQPGTASQETQYF

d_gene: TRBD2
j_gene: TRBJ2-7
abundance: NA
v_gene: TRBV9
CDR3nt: TGTGCCAGCAGCCCATCTTCGTCGGCTAGCGGGCTCTCCTACGAGCAGTACTTC
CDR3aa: CASSPSSSASGLSYEQYF

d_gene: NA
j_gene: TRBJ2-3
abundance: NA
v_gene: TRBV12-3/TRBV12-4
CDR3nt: TGTGCCAGCAGTTCCCAGGGGCCTTCCAACACAGATACGCAGTATTTT
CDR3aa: CASSSQGPSNTDTQYF

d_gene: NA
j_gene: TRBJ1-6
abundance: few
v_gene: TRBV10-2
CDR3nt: TGCGCCAGCAGTGTAACAGAAGGGCCCCTCCACTTT
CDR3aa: CASSVTEGPLHF

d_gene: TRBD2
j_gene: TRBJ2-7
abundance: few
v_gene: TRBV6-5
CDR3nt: TGTGCCTGCAGTTGGACTAGCGGGAGCTACGAGCAGTACTTC
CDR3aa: CACSWTSGSYEQYF

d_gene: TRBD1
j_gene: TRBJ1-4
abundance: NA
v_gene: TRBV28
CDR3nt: TGTGCCAGCAGTTCCCCCGGGACAGTACATGTAAAACTGTTTTTT
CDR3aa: CASSSPGTVHVKLFF

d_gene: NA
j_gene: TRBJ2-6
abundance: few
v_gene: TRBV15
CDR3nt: TGTGCCACCAGCAGAGGCGGGTTGGCTGGGGCCAACGTCCTGACTTTC
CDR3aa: CATSRGGLAGANVLTF

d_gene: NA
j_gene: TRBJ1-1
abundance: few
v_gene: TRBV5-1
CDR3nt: TGCGCCAGCAGCTTCACCCTGAACACTGAAGCTTTCTTT
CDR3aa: CASSFTLNTEAFF

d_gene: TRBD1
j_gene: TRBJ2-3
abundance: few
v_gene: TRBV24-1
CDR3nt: TGTGCCACCAGTGATTTTGGGGACAGTGTAGATACGCAGTATTTT
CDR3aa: CATSDFGDSVDTQYF

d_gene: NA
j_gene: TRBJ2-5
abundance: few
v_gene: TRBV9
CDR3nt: TGTGCCAGCAGCGCCATCGCGAGGGGTGGGCAAGAGACCCAGTACTTC
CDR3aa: CASSAIARGGQETQYF

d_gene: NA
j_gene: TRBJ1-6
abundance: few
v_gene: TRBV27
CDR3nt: TGTGCCAGCAGTCCTAACGGTTATAATTCACCCCTCCACTTT
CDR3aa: CASSPNGYNSPLHF

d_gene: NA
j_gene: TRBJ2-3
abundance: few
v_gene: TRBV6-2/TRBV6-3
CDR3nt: TGTGCCAGCAGTTACGGGCTAGGATCAGATACGCAGTATTTT
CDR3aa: CASSYGLGSDTQYF

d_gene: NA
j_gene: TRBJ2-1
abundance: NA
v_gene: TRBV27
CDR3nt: TGTGCCAGCAGTTTACGGCGGGGAGAATACAATGAGCAGTTCTTC
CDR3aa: CASSLRRGEYNEQFF

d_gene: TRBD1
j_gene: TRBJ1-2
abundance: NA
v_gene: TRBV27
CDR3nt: TGTGCCAGCAGCGCAAATCTGGGACAGGGCTATGGCTACACCTTC
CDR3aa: CASSANLGQGYGYTF

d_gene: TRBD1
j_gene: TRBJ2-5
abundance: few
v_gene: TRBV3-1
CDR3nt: TGTGCCAGCAGCCACCCGACAGGGGTGGGAGAGACCCAGTACTTC
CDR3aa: CASSHPTGVGETQYF

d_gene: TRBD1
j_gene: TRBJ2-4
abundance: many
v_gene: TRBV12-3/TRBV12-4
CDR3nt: TGTGCCAGCAGTTTAGACGACAGGGGACACATTCAGTACTTC
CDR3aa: CASSLDDRGHIQYF

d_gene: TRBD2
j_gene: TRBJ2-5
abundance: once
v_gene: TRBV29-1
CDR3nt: TGCAGCGTTTGGGGAAGTGGACGAGCGGGGCGTGAGACCCAGTACTTC
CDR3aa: CSVWGSGRAGRETQYF

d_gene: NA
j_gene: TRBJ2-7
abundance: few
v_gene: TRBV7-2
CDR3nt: TGTGCCAGCAGCTCGCGACAAACCTACGAGCAGTACTTC
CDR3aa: CASSSRQTYEQYF

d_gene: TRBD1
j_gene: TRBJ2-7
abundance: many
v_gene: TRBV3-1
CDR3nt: TGTGCCAGCAGCCGCGGGACAGGCTCCTACGAGCAGTACTTC
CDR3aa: CASSRGTGSYEQYF

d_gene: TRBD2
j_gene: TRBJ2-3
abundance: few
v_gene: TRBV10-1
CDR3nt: TGCGCCAGCAGTTCGAAGACTAGCGGGGCTAGCACAGATACGCAGTATTTT
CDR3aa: CASSSKTSGASTDTQYF

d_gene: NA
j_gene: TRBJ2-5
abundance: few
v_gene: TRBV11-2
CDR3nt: TGTGCCAGCAGCCTGACCTCACAAGAGACCCAGTACTTC
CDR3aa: CASSLTSQETQYF

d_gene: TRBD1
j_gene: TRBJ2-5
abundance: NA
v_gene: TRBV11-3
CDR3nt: TGTGCCAGCAGCTTAGGGACAGGGACGGAGGAGACCCAGTACTTC
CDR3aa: CASSLGTGTEETQYF

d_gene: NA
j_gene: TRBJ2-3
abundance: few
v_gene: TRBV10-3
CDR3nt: TGTGCCATCAGTGAATCTAGCGGCACAGGGGATACGCAGTATTTT
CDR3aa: CAISESSGTGDTQYF

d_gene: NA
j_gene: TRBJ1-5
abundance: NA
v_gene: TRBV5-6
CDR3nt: TGTGCCAGCAGCGGGGGGACGTCTTCGCCCCAGCATTTT
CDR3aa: CASSGGTSSPQHF

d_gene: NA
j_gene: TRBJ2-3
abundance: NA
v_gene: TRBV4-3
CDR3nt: TGCGCCAGCAGCCAAAATCGAGGGGCAGTCGATACGCAGTATTTT
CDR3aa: CASSQNRGAVDTQYF

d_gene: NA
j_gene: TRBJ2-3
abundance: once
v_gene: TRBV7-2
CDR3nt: TGTGCCAGCGACCGGTCAGGTACAGATACGCAGTATTTT
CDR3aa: CASDRSGTDTQYF

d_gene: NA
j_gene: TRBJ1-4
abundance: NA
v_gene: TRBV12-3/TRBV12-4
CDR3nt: TGTGCCAGCAGTGTCAGGCAGGGAAATGAAAAACTGTTTTTT
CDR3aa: CASSVRQGNEKLFF

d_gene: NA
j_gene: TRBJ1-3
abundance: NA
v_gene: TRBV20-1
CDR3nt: TGCAGTGCTAGAGATGAGGGAGCTGGAAACACCACATATTTT
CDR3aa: CSARDEGAGNTTYF

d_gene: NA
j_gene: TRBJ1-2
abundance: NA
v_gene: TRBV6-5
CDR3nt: TGTGTCAGCAGAAGACAGGCGAACTATGGCTACACCTTC
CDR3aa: CVSRRQANYGYTF

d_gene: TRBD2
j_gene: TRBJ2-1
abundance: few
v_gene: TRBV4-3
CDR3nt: TGCGCCAGCAGCCAAGACCCTCCCCAGGCGGGGGGTCGGAATGAGCAGTTCTTC
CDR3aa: CASSQDPPQAGGRNEQFF

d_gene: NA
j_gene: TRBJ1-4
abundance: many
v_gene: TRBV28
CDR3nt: TGTGCCAGCAGGATACTTAATGAAAAACTGTTTTTT
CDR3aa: CASRILNEKLFF

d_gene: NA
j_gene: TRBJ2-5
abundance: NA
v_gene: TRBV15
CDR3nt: TGTGCCACCAGCAGAGTAGGGGGGATACAAGAGACCCAGTACTTC
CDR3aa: CATSRVGGIQETQYF

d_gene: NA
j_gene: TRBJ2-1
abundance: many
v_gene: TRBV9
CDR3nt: TGTGCCAGCAGCGTAACCCCAGCGACTGAGCAGTTCTTC
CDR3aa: CASSVTPATEQFF

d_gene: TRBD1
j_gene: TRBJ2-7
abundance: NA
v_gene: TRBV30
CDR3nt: TGTGCCTGGAGTTATTCCGGGACAGGGGGCTCTTACGAGCAGTACTTC
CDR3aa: CAWSYSGTGGSYEQYF

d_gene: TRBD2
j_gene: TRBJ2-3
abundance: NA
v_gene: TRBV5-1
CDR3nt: TGCGCCAGCAGCCCCGGGACTAGCGGGGGGGCGGCGGATACGCAGTATTTT
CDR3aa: CASSPGTSGGAADTQYF

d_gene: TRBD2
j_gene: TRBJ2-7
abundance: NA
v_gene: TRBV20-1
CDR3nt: TGCAGTACCTCCCGGGAGGGCCGGCTCGACGAGCAGTACTTC
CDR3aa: CSTSREGRLDEQYF

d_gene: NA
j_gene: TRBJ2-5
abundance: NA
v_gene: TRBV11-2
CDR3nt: TGTGCCAGCAGCTCGGGACCAAACCGAGAGACCCAGTACTTC
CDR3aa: CASSSGPNRETQYF

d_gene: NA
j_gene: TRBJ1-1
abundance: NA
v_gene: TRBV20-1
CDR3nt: TGCAGTGCTAGAGTGCCGTCAGCCCAAGCTTTCTTT
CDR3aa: CSARVPSAQAFF

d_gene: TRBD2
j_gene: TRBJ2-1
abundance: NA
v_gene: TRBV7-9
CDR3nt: TGTGCCAGCAGCCCCGGGACTAGCGGTAAAGCGGTCCACAATGAGCAGTTCTTC
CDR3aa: CASSPGTSGKAVHNEQFF

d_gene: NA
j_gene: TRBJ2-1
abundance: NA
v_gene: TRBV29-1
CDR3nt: TGCAGCGTGAGGGGTCAAGGGGCCTACAATGAGCAGTTCTTC
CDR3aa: CSVRGQGAYNEQFF

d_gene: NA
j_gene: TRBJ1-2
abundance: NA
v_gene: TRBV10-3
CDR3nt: TGTGCCATCGGAGACGCAGTAAATAAAGACTACACCTTC
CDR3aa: CAIGDAVNKDYTF

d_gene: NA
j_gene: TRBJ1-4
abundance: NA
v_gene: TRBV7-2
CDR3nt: TGTGCCAGCAGCGTAAAGGTGGGGGGGGAAAAACTGTTTTTT
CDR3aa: CASSVKVGGEKLFF

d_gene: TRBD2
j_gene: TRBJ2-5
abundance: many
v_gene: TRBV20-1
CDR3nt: TGCAGTGCTACAGGGACTAGCGAGTACCAAGAGACCCAGTACTTC
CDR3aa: CSATGTSEYQETQYF

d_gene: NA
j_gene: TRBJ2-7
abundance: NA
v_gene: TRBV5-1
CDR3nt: TGCGCCAGCAGCCCGGGAAGACCGGGATACTACGAGCAGTACTTC
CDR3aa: CASSPGRPGYYEQYF

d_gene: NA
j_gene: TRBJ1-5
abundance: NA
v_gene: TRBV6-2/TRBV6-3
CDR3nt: TGTGCCAGCGGGTCCCAGGGGCGGGGGAATCAGCCCCAGCATTTT
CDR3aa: CASGSQGRGNQPQHF

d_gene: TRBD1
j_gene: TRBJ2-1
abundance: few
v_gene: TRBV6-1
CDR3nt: TGTGCCAGCCAAAGTGGTGGGACAGGGGGTAATGAGCAGTTCTTC
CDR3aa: CASQSGGTGGNEQFF

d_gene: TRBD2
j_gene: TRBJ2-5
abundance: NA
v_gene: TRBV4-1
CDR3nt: TGCGCCAGCAGGGGGACTAGCGTTTTAGAGACCCAGTACTTC
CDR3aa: CASRGTSVLETQYF

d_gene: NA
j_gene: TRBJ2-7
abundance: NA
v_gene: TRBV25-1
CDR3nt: TGTGCCAGCAGTCCATCACCGGAGGGGGCCTACGAGCAGTACTTC
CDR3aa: CASSPSPEGAYEQYF